The 4 T cell receptor beta chains listed next were all sequenced from one sample in a study of T cells in localized non-small cell lung cancer. Generated by immunoSEQ multiplex PCR, the TCRdb table keeps only in-frame clones and is missing some. In the table there are 3,100 or so clones, 25% to 35% of which are singletons. The specimen was lung tumor tissue, collected before any cancer treatment. Every receptor here comes from a female donor over 55 with stage I lung adenocarcinoma.

Relative to its sample, this clone is medium-sized. CDR3 region: CASSLTGYMNTEAFF. CDR3 in DNA: TGTGCCAGCAGCTTGACAGGGTACATGAACACTGAAGCTTTCTTT. The gene calls are TRBV9 and TRBJ1-1; 7 bases align to TRBD1. V lost 4 bases and J lost 0; bases outside the gene matches: 6. CDR1 SGDLS and CDR2 YYNGEE come from the germline V gene. The CDR3 length is 15 residues.

The chain joins TRBV19 to TRBJ1-1; D remains unclear. The CDR3 is 13 amino acids. Looked up from germline, CDR1 is LNHDA and CDR2 is SQIVND (reference sequence). V lost 5 bases and J lost 2, with 9 bases in between. The CDR3 nucleotides read TGTGCCAGTAGTGCGGGGTTTAACACTGAAGCTTTCTTT. Residues: CASSAGFNTEAFF.

This rearrangement joins TRBV15 to TRBJ1-2; tentative D call: TRBD1 (5 bases). The CDR3 runs 17 residues. V lost 1 base to trimming and J lost 3 bases, with 18 bases between them. Germline lookup yields CDR1 LNHNV and CDR2 YYDKDF (reference sequence). CDR3 DNA sequence: TGTGCCACCAGCAGAGCTGGGAGGGACGGAAGACACTATGGCTACACCTTC. Translating it yields CATSRAGRDGRHYGYTF.

This clone was recorded a few times. This rearrangement joins TRBV9 to TRBJ1-6; a possible D gene is TRBD1 (6 bases). The CDR3 length is 14 residues. V was clipped by 5 bases and J by 7 bases, with 13 bases between them. Germline V lookup: CDR1 SGDLS, CDR2 YYNGEE. This CDR3 reads CASSEQGRNSPLHF. In DNA, the CDR3 is TGTGCCAGCAGTGAACAGGGACGGAATTCACCCCTCCACTTT. Full variable domain (remainder filled in from reference TRBV9 and TRBJ1-6): DSGVTQTPKHLITATGQRVTLRCSPRSGDLSVYWYQQSLDQGLQFLIQYYNGEERAKGNILERFSAQQFPDLHSELNLSSLELGDSALYFCASSEQGRNSPLHFGNGTRLTVT.